A selection of T cell receptor beta chains follows, all from one sample in a study of CD8+CD57+ T cells in acquired aplastic anemia. Each CDR3 protein is one row after TCRdb ran MiXCR on the reads. The repertoire holds more than 250,000 distinct CDR3 sequences, with 82% as singletons. Sequencing used sorted CD4+, CD8+, or CD8+CD57+ T cells (not recorded which) from PBMCs. Source of these receptors: a human donor with aplastic anemia. The CDR3 runs from the conserved cysteine through the conserved F or W. The D gene is left open where the match is weak.

-,TRBV9,14,CASSVGAGPDQQYF
-,TRBV2,14,CASSERAGYTEAYF
TRBD1,TRBV10-3,14,CAISDGRGLAGYTF
-,TRBV7-2,14,CASPGAVNTGELFF
-,TRBV9,16,CASSVIYAGAVAGYTF
-,TRBV6-4,14,CASSPLLSKSPLHF
-,TRBV10-3,15,CAISESSGQLYGYTF
-,TRBV9,14,CASSSAGQPYTQYF
-,TRBV4-1,17,CASSQDIGHPSTDTQYF
-,TRBV11-3,15,CASSLSRTAIDEQFF
-,TRBV7-3,13,CASSLTGGHEQFF
-,TRBV7-8,14,CASSPAGTWGEALF
-,TRBV5-1,12,CASSLRTDNKYF
-,TRBV7-8,16,CASSLAGSHGTNYLTF
-,TRBV7-2,15,CASSLPAGADTPYYF
-,TRBV19,14,CASSMTDGNYGYTF
-,TRBV9,16,CASSGVGGSQSGELFF
-,TRBV7-8,15,CASSWGGGWTAGSTF
-,TRBV2,15,CASSGGQNSNQPQHF
-,TRBV9,14,CASREEQYFGPGNF
TRBD2,TRBV13,15,CASSASGTEGQNQYF
-,TRBV7-9,16,CASSSDRHGPLHVYTF
-,TRBV12-3/TRBV12-4,12,CASSRARETQYF
-,TRBV7-8,13,CASSLEADSGYTF
-,TRBV7-8,16,CASSQGEGGDKYQQFF
-,TRBV5-6,16,CASSLGEGGANTEAFF
-,TRBV24-1,17,CATSESSGEQINETLFF
-,TRBV7-8,16,CASSLAQGPDTQELFF
TRBD2,TRBV7-8,15,CASSLTGGSDTQHFF
-,TRBV2,13,CASGDTGTQTQHF
-,TRBV7-9,12,CASSVAADTQYF
-,TRBV7-2,15,CARQLFTSVAPVTYF
TRBD2,TRBV20-1,15,CSASRLAGIQETQYF
-,TRBV7-9,17,CASSLAWQGAANEKLFF
-,TRBV15,15,CATSRDTVTSYEQYF
-,TRBV9,14,CASSLAGRADKQYF
-,TRBV20-1,12,CTAPGPNNEQFF
-,TRBV29-1,16,CSARDRIRGSDYEQYF
-,TRBV5-1,15,CASSLAADTHYGYTF
-,TRBV5-1,14,CASSPLGANDEQFF
-,TRBV7-2,16,CASSMAGGGAYNEQFF
-,TRBV15,14,CASSYVNGKDEQYF
-,TRBV7-9,14,CATSIGGSQAEQYF
-,TRBV4-3,11,CASNRVAEAFF
-,TRBV10-1,15,CASSGVGTGWAEQFF
-,TRBV19,15,CASSISRVAYNEQYF
-,TRBV11-3,16,CASSLELTGGRDTQYF
-,TRBV7-9,16,CASSGKGKVGSAKAFF
TRBD1,TRBV2,15,CASSGQGADTGELFF
-,TRBV11-3,16,CASSFDRRGGSDEQFF
-,TRBV9,14,CASSVGSDTHKFYF
-,TRBV7-8,13,CASSPGHPSAQHF
TRBD2,TRBV9,15,CASSGEAGNNGEQFF
-,TRBV6-1,15,CASKPVGGALLGYTF
-,TRBV2,15,CASGLDRTGTHDAFF
TRBD1,TRBV7-3,13,CASSSDREAPLHF
-,TRBV5-1,14,CASSEDSINTTQYF
-,TRBV7-6,16,CASSSGAGTEAFFYTF
TRBD1,TRBV25-1,13,CASSAGQESGYTF